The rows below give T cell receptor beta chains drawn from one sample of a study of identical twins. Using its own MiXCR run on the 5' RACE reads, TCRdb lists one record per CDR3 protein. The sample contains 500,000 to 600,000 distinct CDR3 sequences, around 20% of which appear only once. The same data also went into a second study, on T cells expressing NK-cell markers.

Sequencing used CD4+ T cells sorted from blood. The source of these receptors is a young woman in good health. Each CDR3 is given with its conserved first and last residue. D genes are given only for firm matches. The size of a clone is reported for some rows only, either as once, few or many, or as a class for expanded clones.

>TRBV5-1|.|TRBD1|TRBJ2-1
CASSSPGTGKNNEQFF
TGCGCCAGCAGCTCGCCAGGGACAGGCAAAAACAATGAGCAGTTCTTC
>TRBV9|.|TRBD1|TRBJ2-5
CASSVAATGEATQYF
TGTGCCAGCAGCGTAGCAGCGACAGGGGAAGCGACCCAGTACTTC
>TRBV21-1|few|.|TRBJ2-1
CARFGSGAGDEQFF
.
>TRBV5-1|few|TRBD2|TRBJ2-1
CASSLDGTSRFDEQFF
TGCGCCAGCAGCTTGGATGGGACTAGTAGATTTGATGAGCAGTTCTTC
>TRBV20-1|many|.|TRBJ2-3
CSAGKLVSTDTQYF
TGCAGTGCTGGGAAACTCGTTAGCACAGATACGCAGTATTTT
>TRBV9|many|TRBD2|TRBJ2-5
CASSAGTTSMQETQYF
TGTGCCAGCAGCGCTGGGACTACATCTATGCAAGAGACCCAGTACTTC
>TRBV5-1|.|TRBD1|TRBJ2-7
CASSFDRVGEQYF
TGCGCCAGCAGCTTCGACAGGGTGGGCGAGCAGTACTTC
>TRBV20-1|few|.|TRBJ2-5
CSARITFETQYF
TGCAGTGCTAGGATAACTTTTGAGACCCAGTACTTC
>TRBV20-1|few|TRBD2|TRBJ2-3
CSARGGAGPQTITDTQYF
TGCAGTGCTAGAGGTGGAGCGGGGCCTCAAACTATCACAGATACGCAGTATTTT
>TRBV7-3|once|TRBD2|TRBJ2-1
CASSPLGGLGDNNEQFF
TGTGCCAGCAGCCCCCTAGGGGGACTAGGGGATAACAATGAGCAGTTCTTC
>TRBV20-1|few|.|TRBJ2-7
CSAKLSGSLTYEQYF
TGCAGTGCTAAACTCTCCGGGAGCCTGACCTACGAGCAGTACTTC
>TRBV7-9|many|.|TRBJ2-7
CASTRGGYEQYF
TGTGCCAGCACGAGAGGCGGGTACGAGCAGTACTTC
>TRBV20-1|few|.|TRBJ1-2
CSASPGVDYGYTF
TGCAGTGCTAGCCCGGGGGTAGACTATGGCTACACCTTC
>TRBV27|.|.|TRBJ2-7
CASTPRGATYEQYF
TGTGCCAGCACCCCTCGGGGTGCAACCTACGAGCAGTACTTC
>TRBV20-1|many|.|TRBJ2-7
CSARDLGYPPSYEQYF
TGCAGTGCTAGAGATCTTGGCTACCCTCCCTCCTACGAGCAGTACTTC
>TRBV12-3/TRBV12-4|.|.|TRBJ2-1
CASSMARVRHEQFF
TGTGCCAGCAGTATGGCTAGGGTACGTCATGAGCAGTTCTTC
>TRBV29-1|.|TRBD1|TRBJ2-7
CSDKTGGYEQYF
TGCAGCGACAAGACAGGGGGTTACGAGCAGTACTTC
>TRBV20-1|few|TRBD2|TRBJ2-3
CSARVGLAGRRVDTQYF
TGCAGTGCTAGAGTGGGACTAGCGGGGCGCCGAGTAGATACGCAGTATTTT
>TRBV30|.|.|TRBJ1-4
CAWSVGVRKLFF
TGTGCCTGGAGTGTGGGGGTGCGGAAACTGTTTTTT
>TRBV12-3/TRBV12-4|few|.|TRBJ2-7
CASSFLGGSYEQYF
TGTGCCAGCAGTTTCCTAGGCGGTTCCTACGAGCAGTACTTC
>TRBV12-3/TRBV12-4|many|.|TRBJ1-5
CASRQHFQPQHF
TGTGCCAGCAGACAGCACTTTCAGCCCCAGCATTTT
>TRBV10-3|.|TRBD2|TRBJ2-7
CAISSGLAGGGYEQYF
TGTGCCATCAGCTCGGGACTAGCGGGAGGCGGCTACGAGCAGTACTTC
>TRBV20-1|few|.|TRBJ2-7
CSAAEGGVYEQYF
TGCAGTGCCGCTGAAGGTGGCGTGTACGAGCAGTACTTC
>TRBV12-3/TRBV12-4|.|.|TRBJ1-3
CASSFGVGNTIYF
TGTGCCAGCAGTTTCGGCGTCGGAAACACCATATATTTT
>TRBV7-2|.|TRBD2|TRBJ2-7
CASSQTSGWYEQYF
TGTGCCAGCAGCCAGACTAGCGGGTGGTACGAGCAGTACTTC